Described below is a single T cell receptor (beta chain) sequence and its context. Looked up from germline, CDR1 is SGDLS and CDR2 is YYNGEE. V was pared by 6 bases and J by 4 bases, with 10 bases of the junction left unmatched. CDR3 length equals 15 residues. Assay used: immunoSEQ multiplex PCR; TCRdb lists only in-frame clones, some missing. This sample has approximately 220,000 clones, with approximately 86% found just once. Recruits, aged roughly 18 to 90 years, lived in some 25 US areas. Participant-given clinical history determined each cohort assignment. This entry comes from a study of blood T cell repertoires in COVID-19. Study overall: Sites across the United States, Italy and Spain contributed samples from acute and convalescent COVID-19. The cDNA or gDNA used as material had been derived from T cells, B-cell-depleted T cells, or PBMCs.

The V call is TRBV9, the J call TRBJ2-1; 7 nucleotides match TRBD2. The sequenced sample consisted of PBMCs or T cells enriched from blood (not recorded which). The TCR comes from a woman aged 30 to 39 with acute COVID-19. The CDR3 nucleotides read TGTGCCAGCACCCTGGGAAGCGGGGAGTACAATGAGCAGTTCTTC. The encoded protein is CASTLGSGEYNEQFF.